One sample yielded the 20 T cell receptor beta chains listed below, sequenced in a study of identifying expanded T cells in peripheral blood. TCRdb's table, derived via immunoSEQ multiplex PCR, lists solely in-frame clones and lacks some. The sample holds some 76,000 clones, approximately 87% seen once. Sample: blood. These receptors originate from a person between 18 and 69 years old in good health.

V gene TRBV11-2 combines with J gene TRBJ2-3, with TRBD2 matching 8 bases. V was clipped by 2 bases and J by 11 bases; unmatched bases: 15. CDR3 length equals 16 residues. The germline V gene encodes CDR1 SGHAT and CDR2 FQNNGV. The CDR3 sequence is CASSLLREGRRAEQYF. The CDR3 region has the DNA TGTGCCAGCAGCTTACTTCGGGAGGGCCGCAGGGCTGAGCAGTATTTT. The whole variable domain, filled in from reference TRBV11-2 and TRBJ2-3, reads EAGVAQSPRYKIIEKRQSVAFWCNPISGHATLYWYQQILGQGPKLLIQFQNNGVVDDSQLPKDRFSAERLKGVDSTLKIQPAKLEDSAVYLCASSLLREGRRAEQYFGPGTRLTVL.

This rearrangement joins TRBV5-4 to TRBJ1-2; D is ambiguous. This CDR3 spans 18 amino acids. Trimming pared 4 bases from V and 3 bases from J, leaving 25 bases between. Germline V gene sequence: CDR1 SGHNT, CDR2 YYREEE (reference sequence). The CDR3 sequence is CASSPKAARFPMDYGYTF. The CDR3 DNA sequence: TGTGCCAGCAGCCCCAAGGCGGCCAGGTTTCCCATGGACTATGGCTACACCTTC.

The rearrangement uses TRBV2 and TRBJ2-1, with D hard to call. This CDR3 has 15 amino acids. Germline V CDR1 and CDR2: SNHLY, FYNNEI. V was shortened by 6 bases and J by 1 base, with 13 bases between the two germline ends. This CDR3 reads CASSADLISYNEQFF. Written as DNA, the CDR3 is TGTGCCAGCAGCGCCGACTTGATATCCTACAATGAGCAGTTCTTC. Full variable domain (missing parts from reference TRBV2 and TRBJ2-1): EPEVTQTPSHQVTQMGQEVILRCVPISNHLYFYWYRQILGQKVEFLVSFYNNEISEKSEIFDDQFSVERPDGSNFTLKIRSTKLEDSAMYFCASSADLISYNEQFFGPGTRLTVL.

The gene calls are TRBV18 and TRBJ1-6; D perhaps matches TRBD1 (6 bases). The CDR3 has 15 amino acids. Trimming took off 5 bases at V and 2 bases at J, with 10 bases between the two ends. CDR1 KGHSH and CDR2 LQKENI come from the germline V gene. CDR3: CASSSTGPYNSPLHF. Written as DNA, the CDR3 is TGTGCCAGCTCATCGACAGGCCCCTATAATTCACCCCTCCACTTT.

This rearrangement joins TRBV10-3 to TRBJ2-3, with a possible D match to TRBD2 (5 bases). This CDR3 comprises 16 residues. Germline V gene lookup returns CDR1 ENHRY and CDR2 SYGVKD. V shed 6 bases and J shed 3 bases, with 19 bases lying between them. CDR3 sequence reads: CAIRGEAGRSTDTQYF. In nucleotides, the CDR3 is TGTGCCATCAGGGGAGAGGCAGGCAGAAGTACAGATACGCAGTATTTT.

V usage is TRBV19 and J usage is TRBJ2-2; the D gene is possibly TRBD1 (5 bases). The CDR3 totals 14 residues. Germline V lookup: CDR1 LNHDA, CDR2 SQIVND (reference sequence). V was trimmed by 4 bases and J by 7 bases, leaving 13 bases between them. The CDR3 here is CASSTQTVGGELFF. As DNA, the CDR3 is TGTGCCAGTAGTACACAGACAGTCGGCGGGGAGCTGTTTTTT.

The J gene is TRBJ2-5, the V gene TRBV2; TRBD1 agrees at 9 bases. The CDR3 extends over 13 amino acids. With V trimmed by 4 bases and J by 3 bases, 0 bases remained unmatched. Germline CDR1 is SNHLY and CDR2 is FYNNEI. The CDR3 DNA is TGTGCCAGCAGTGGGGACAGGGAAGAGACCCAGTACTTC. It encodes CASSGDREETQYF.

The V and J genes are TRBV10-3 and TRBJ2-5, with TRBD2 matching 10 bases. The CDR3 has 14 residues. V was pared by 5 bases and J by 5 bases, with 5 bases of the junction left unmatched. Per germline, CDR1 ENHRY and CDR2 SYGVKD. The CDR3 loop is CAISSSGGAETQYF. In nucleotides, the CDR3 is TGTGCCATCAGTTCCAGCGGGGGGGCTGAGACCCAGTACTTC.

This chain connects TRBV4-3 to TRBJ2-3; D is ambiguous. This CDR3 comprises 16 residues. Deletions cut 5 bases from V and 1 base from J, with 16 bases between. Looked up from germline, CDR1 is LGHNA and CDR2 is YSLEER. CDR3 DNA sequence: TGCGCCAGCAGCAAATTGGGATGGGCTGGCACAGATACGCAGTATTTT. Its protein is CASSKLGWAGTDTQYF.

The chain carries TRBV20-1 and TRBJ2-7; D remains unclear. CDR1 DFQATT and CDR2 SNEGSKA come from the germline V gene (reference sequence). This CDR3 comprises 11 residues. The V gene lost 7 bases and the J gene lost 5 bases, with 12 bases spanning the gap. The CDR3 spells CSVRVIHEQYF. The CDR3 DNA sequence: TGCAGTGTAAGGGTCATCCACGAGCAGTACTTC.

This clone occurred a few times. This chain links TRBV25-1 with TRBJ2-3; D perhaps matches TRBD2 (6 bases). Trimming cost V 6 bases and J 2 bases, with 12 bases left between them. CDR3 length: 14 residues. The germline gives CDR1 MGHDK, CDR2 SYGVNS. The CDR3 coding sequence is TGTGCCAGCAGCTGGGCGGGATCCACAGATACGCAGTATTTT. Its translation: CASSWAGSTDTQYF.

The rearrangement joins TRBV4-3 to TRBJ2-2, with 7 positions matching TRBD1. This CDR3 comprises 14 residues. The germline V gene has CDR1 LGHNA and CDR2 YSLEER. V lost 3 bases, J lost 3 bases, and 1 base stayed unmatched. The CDR3 protein is CASSHQGDTGELFF. CDR3 nucleotide sequence: TGCGCCAGCAGCCATCAGGGGGACACCGGGGAGCTGTTTTTT.

The rearrangement uses TRBV7-8 and TRBJ1-1; TRBD1 might be the D (6 bases). Per germline, CDR1 SGHVS and CDR2 FQNEAQ. The CDR3 totals 15 residues. Trimming stripped 1 base from V and 2 bases from J, with 11 bases between. The CDR3 region is CASSLVKGVNTEAFF. CDR3 bases: TGTGCCAGCAGCTTAGTTAAGGGGGTCAACACTGAAGCTTTCTTT.

The chain links TRBV2 to TRBJ2-6; tentatively, D is TRBD1 or TRBD2 (6 bases each). Between the trimmed V and J ends, which lost 3 bases and 1 base, there was a span of 22 bases. In germline, CDR1 is SNHLY, CDR2 FYNNEI. The CDR3 has 20 residues. The chain's CDR3 is CASSDQDSLLGGSGANVLTF. The CDR3 DNA sequence: TGTGCCAGCAGTGACCAGGACAGTCTGCTGGGGGGTTCTGGGGCCAACGTCCTGACTTTC.

V gene TRBV19 combines with J gene TRBJ2-7; 10 nucleotides agree with TRBD2. Germline CDR1 and CDR2: LNHDA and SQIVND (reference sequence). The ends lost 5 bases at V and 2 bases at J; junction bases unmatched: 9. The CDR3 is 16 residues long. CDR3 sequence reads: CASSGRTSGNAYEQYF. The CDR3 bases are TGTGCCAGTAGTGGACGAACTAGCGGGAATGCCTACGAGCAGTACTTC.

Of note for this clone: Sequence at one end of the junction differs from germline and may be a read error. The DNA of the CDR3 is TGTGCCAGCAGCGAGGACACCCGGGGCTCCTATCGCTACACCTTC. Its protein is CASSEDTRGSYRYTF. This chain joins TRBV9 and TRBJ1-2; possibly TRBD1 for D (5 bases). The V gene's germline CDR1 is SGDLS and CDR2 YYNGEE. The CDR3 runs to 15 residues.

This chain connects TRBV6-5 to TRBJ2-5; the match to TRBD2 covers 9 bases. The V segment lost 4 bases and the J segment 5 bases; nucleotides outside the gene matches: 11. The CDR3 has 16 amino acids. Germline V gives CDR1 MNHEY, CDR2 SVGAGI. Here the CDR3 DNA reads TGTGCCAGCAGTTCCGGGCCGCTAGCGGGGTGGGAGACCCAGTACTTC. This translates into CASSSGPLAGWETQYF.

V is TRBV27 and J is TRBJ2-6; tentative D call: TRBD1 (5 bases). Germline values: CDR1 MNHEY, CDR2 SMNVEV (reference sequence). Trimming stripped 10 bases from V and 4 bases from J, with 11 bases between. CDR3 length: 13 amino acids. DNA of the CDR3: TGTGCCACCAGGGTTTCGGGGGCCAACGTCCTGACTTTC. Its protein product is CATRVSGANVLTF.

The V gene is TRBV4-3, the J gene TRBJ2-5; D perhaps matches TRBD2 (5 bases). This CDR3 is 14 amino acids long. Germline assignment: CDR1 LGHNA and CDR2 YSLEER. Trimming left V 3 bases short and J 3 bases short, with 11 bases between. The CDR3 is CASSQLREKETQYF. The CDR3 coding sequence is TGCGCCAGCAGCCAGCTACGGGAAAAAGAGACCCAGTACTTC.

The gene calls are TRBV4-1 and TRBJ2-3; TRBD2 aligns across 9 bases. Germline trimming cut 4 bases from V and 4 bases from J; bases unmatched to any gene: 6. The CDR3 is 15 residues long. Germline CDR1 reads MGHRA; CDR2 reads YSYEKL. Written as DNA, the CDR3 is TGCGCCAGCAGCCTTAGCGGGAGCCCCGCAGATACGCAGTATTTT. Residues: CASSLSGSPADTQYF.